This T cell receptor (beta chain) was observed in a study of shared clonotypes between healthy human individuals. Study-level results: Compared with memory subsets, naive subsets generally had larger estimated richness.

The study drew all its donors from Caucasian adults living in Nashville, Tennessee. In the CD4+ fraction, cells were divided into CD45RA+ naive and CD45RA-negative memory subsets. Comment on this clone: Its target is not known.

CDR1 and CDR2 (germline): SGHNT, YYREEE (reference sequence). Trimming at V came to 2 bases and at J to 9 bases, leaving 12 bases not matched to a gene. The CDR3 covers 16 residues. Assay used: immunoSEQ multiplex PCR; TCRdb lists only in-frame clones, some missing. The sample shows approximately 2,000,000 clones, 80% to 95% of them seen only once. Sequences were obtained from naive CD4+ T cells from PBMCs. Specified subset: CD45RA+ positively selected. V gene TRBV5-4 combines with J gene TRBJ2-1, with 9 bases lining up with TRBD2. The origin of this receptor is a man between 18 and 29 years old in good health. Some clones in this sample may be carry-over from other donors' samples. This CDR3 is CASSFLAGRGSGEQFF. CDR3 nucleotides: TGTGCCAGCAGCTTTCTAGCGGGGAGGGGCTCGGGTGAGCAGTTCTTC. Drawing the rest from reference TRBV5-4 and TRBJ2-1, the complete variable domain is ETGVTQSPTHLIKTRGQQVTLRCSSQSGHNTVSWYQQALGQGPQFIFQYYREEENGRGNFPPRFSGLQFPNYSSELNVNALELDDSALYLCASSFLAGRGSGEQFFGPGTRLTVL.